A selection of T cell receptor beta chains follows, all from one sample in a study of cytomegalovirus exposure and HLA in healthy donors. TCRdb's table, derived via immunoSEQ multiplex PCR, lists solely in-frame clones and lacks some. The sample consists of about 150,000 clones, 81% of them appearing once. Source material: PBMCs. These receptors all stem from a man aged 50-59 years in good health and CMV-seropositive. Both conserved end residues are part of each CDR3. The D gene is left open where the match is weak.

d_call: NA
v_call: TRBV18
cdr3_aa: CASSPQASPNTEAFF

d_call: TRBD2
v_call: TRBV14
cdr3_aa: CASSPRLAGGPSLEQFF

d_call: NA
v_call: TRBV28
cdr3_aa: CASSLGSISYTF

d_call: TRBD1
v_call: TRBV5-4
cdr3_aa: CASSSGTGMSTGTEAFF

d_call: TRBD2
v_call: TRBV28
cdr3_aa: CASKLAGNTDTQYF

d_call: NA
v_call: TRBV28
cdr3_aa: CASSLRGRGATNEKLFF

d_call: NA
v_call: TRBV7-9
cdr3_aa: CASSLADRPISGNTIYF

d_call: NA
v_call: TRBV29-1
cdr3_aa: CSVGTRISYNEQFF

d_call: TRBD2
v_call: TRBV4-2
cdr3_aa: CASSQGGLAGGETQYF

d_call: TRBD1
v_call: TRBV5-4
cdr3_aa: CASSGGQGQEQYF

d_call: TRBD2
v_call: TRBV18
cdr3_aa: CASSLDRGGEQYF

d_call: NA
v_call: TRBV11-2
cdr3_aa: CASSTRTGRGEKLFF

d_call: TRBD2
v_call: TRBV11-1
cdr3_aa: CASSPGRGATYEQYF

d_call: TRBD1
v_call: TRBV5-1
cdr3_aa: CASSLRQGVDTEAFF

d_call: NA
v_call: TRBV7-9
cdr3_aa: CASSLASGHSYEQYF